This TCR beta chain was sequenced in a study of T-cell memory formation after mild COVID-19 (dated by TCRdb to about 2021). Turning to the overall study: TCR sequence clusters from the two donors were found to be largely donor specific. T-cell clones expanding and contracting after mild COVID-19 in two donors were tracked by longitudinal TCRalpha and TCRbeta repertoire sequencing. The cohort was made up of two young adult volunteers, one female and one male, who were previously healthy. Results the study describes overall, beyond this receptor: SARS-CoV-2 specificity of the second-wave clones peaking on day 37 was not confirmed. Balanced CD4/CD8 phenotypes were observed for clones contracting from day 15 to 85, whereas a bias towards CD4+ was observed for a second wave of clones expanding from day 15 to 37. Some responding clones were found in pre-infection memory, which suggests that pre-existing cross-reactive memory T cells took part in the SARS-CoV-2 response. Contracting CD4+ clones turned up mainly in the CM and EM memory subsets, whereas EMRA was where CD8+ clones were enriched. The study included only a couple of mild cases, and larger cohorts that include severe cases with pre-infection samples were judged to be necessary.

Ficoll-Paque density gradient centrifugation was used to isolate PBMCs. From cysteine to phenylalanine, the CDR3 is 17 amino acids long. Solely the CDR3 DNA is kept, with 51 bases framed from the first base. Taken from the germline V gene, the CDR1 and CDR2 loops are SGHRS and YFSETQ. V was cut back by 5 bases and J by 0 bases, leaving a gap of 17 bases between them. Regarding this clonotype: Its binding antigen is unknown. No base quality values were provided; no much bigger clone lies one nucleotide off.

The data were produced on an Illumina NovaSeq 6000. TCRalpha and TCRbeta cDNA libraries were constructed by 5'RACE with constant-segment primers, with sample barcodes and unique molecular identifiers being introduced. Trizol reagent was used to extract RNA from every sample. Libraries were amplified in two PCR steps, with a second sample barcode and Illumina TruSeq adapters added in the second step. The libraries were sequenced on an Illumina NovaSeq using 2 x 150 bp paired-end reads. On the study's bioinformatics: Demultiplexing of reads and collapsing into UMI-guided consensus sequences were performed with migec v1.2.7. With mixcr v2.1.11, UMI consensuses were aligned to TRA and TRB V and J templates and assembled into clonotypes. A clonotype was counted as expanded or contracted only if both edgeR and NoisET called the change significant, with noise models trained on biological replicates. For edgeR calls, a false discovery rate-adjusted p below 0.01 and a log2 fold-change threshold of 1 were applied. As an exploratory analysis of dynamics, PCA with hierarchical clustering was applied to max-normalized trajectories of the 1000 most abundant clonotypes. Each responding clone was given a CD4 or CD8 phenotype based on the CD4+ and CD8+ repertoires, which had been sequenced separately. TCRdb trimmed public reads at Q25 via fastp, called clones via MiXCR and kept in-frame beta chains. Rows matching on CDR3 protein sequence are summarized as one entry with the most common DNA and genes. These V and J calls rely on TCRdb rather than the paper's analysis. The sample table contains 200,000 to 250,000 distinct CDR3 sequences; only one count was recorded for over 9% of them. Under 25% of the sample rests with the top ten.

The receptor comes from a man aged 18 to 30 who had mild COVID-19 (a few samples of this study predate the infection). The sample titles of this study are shuffled in the database, so cell type and time point are left out; the donor was told from shared clones. Material for sequencing was PBMCs or a T cell subset sorted from them (not recorded which). The receptor chain draws on TRBV5-1 and TRBJ2-2; the D segment might be TRBD1 or TRBD2, since each matches 6 bases. The nucleotide sequence is TGCGCCAGCAGATCCCGCCGAGGGGGGCCGAACACCGGGGAGCTGTTTTTT. It codes for CASRSRRGGPNTGELFF.